A selection of T cell receptor beta chains follows, all from one sample in a study of cytomegalovirus exposure and HLA in healthy donors. The data were produced by immunoSEQ multiplex PCR, yet TCRdb's version contains in-frame clones alone and is incomplete. The sample includes roughly 170,000 clones, 80% of them seen just once. The sample comprised PBMCs. These TCRs come from a boy aged 5-17 years in good health and CMV-seronegative. CDR3s include the opening cysteine and the closing phenylalanine or tryptophan. A D gene is named only where the DNA matches it firmly. Where a row states a size, it is once, few, many or the class of an expanded clone; other rows omit it.

cdr3_nt,cdr3_aa,v_call,clone_size,d_call,j_call
TGTGCCAGCAGCTTAGAGGGAGGGGGGCATGAAAAACTGTTTTTT,CASSLEGGGHEKLFF,TRBV7-6,-,-,TRBJ1-4
TGTGCCAGCAGTTACGGGGCAACAGGGGACAATGAGCAGTTCTTC,CASSYGATGDNEQFF,TRBV6-5,-,TRBD1,TRBJ2-1
TGTGCCAGCAGTGATCCAGGGTTGACTGACACTGAAGCTTTCTTT,CASSDPGLTDTEAFF,TRBV6-1,-,-,TRBJ1-1
TGCAGCGCCCGAACGCGTCTTGGAGACACTGAAGCTTTCTTT,CSARTRLGDTEAFF,TRBV29-1,-,-,TRBJ1-1
TGCGCCAGCAGCCAAGATGGACAGGGGGCTAACGAGCAGTACTTC,CASSQDGQGANEQYF,TRBV4-3,-,TRBD1,TRBJ2-7
TGTGCCACCAGGACAGGGGGCGATCAGCCCCAGCATTTT,CATRTGGDQPQHF,TRBV19,once,TRBD1,TRBJ1-5
TGTGCCAGTAGTCAAACGGGACAGAACTATGGCTACACCTTC,CASSQTGQNYGYTF,TRBV19,-,TRBD1,TRBJ1-2
TGTGCCAGCAGCCCGGGACAGGGGGCCTACGAGCAGTACTTC,CASSPGQGAYEQYF,TRBV11-3,once,TRBD1,TRBJ2-7
TGTGCCAGTAGTTCCCAGGCGTCTGAAGCTTTCTTT,CASSSQASEAFF,TRBV19,-,-,TRBJ1-1
TGTGCCAGCAGCTCGGCCATAGGACAGGTAGGCAATGAGCAGTTCTTC,CASSSAIGQVGNEQFF,TRBV7-9,-,TRBD1,TRBJ2-1
TGTGCCAGCAGTACACGGACAGGCAACACTGAAGCTTTCTTT,CASSTRTGNTEAFF,TRBV2,-,TRBD1,TRBJ1-1
TGTGCCAGCAGCCTCCGTCCCACAGATACGCAGTATTTT,CASSLRPTDTQYF,TRBV5-6,-,-,TRBJ2-3
TGTGCCAGCAGTGGCCCGACAGGGGGGAACTATGGCTACACCTTC,CASSGPTGGNYGYTF,TRBV6-5,-,TRBD1,TRBJ1-2
TGCGCCAGCAGCCATGGTTCAGGCACCGGGGAGCTGTTTTTT,CASSHGSGTGELFF,TRBV4-1,-,-,TRBJ2-2
TGTGCCAGCAGCACCCGCCGACAGAGCTCTGGAAACACCATATATTTT,CASSTRRQSSGNTIYF,TRBV9,-,-,TRBJ1-3
TGCGCCAGCAGTCGCGGGACTAGCAAGGACACAGATACGCAGTATTTT,CASSRGTSKDTDTQYF,TRBV10-2,-,TRBD2,TRBJ2-3
TGTGCCAGCAGCTTAGCTCGTTCGCGGGGTGAGCAGTTCTTC,CASSLARSRGEQFF,TRBV7-2,few,-,TRBJ2-1
TGTGCCAGTAGATTATATGAAACAGCTAACACTGAAGCTTTCTTT,CASRLYETANTEAFF,TRBV19,-,-,TRBJ1-1
TGTGCCAGCAGCGGGACTCCTTTCCCGTACAATGAGCAGTTCTTC,CASSGTPFPYNEQFF,TRBV9,-,-,TRBJ2-1
TGTGCCAGCAGCGTAGGCGGACAGGCCTACGAGCAGTACTTC,CASSVGGQAYEQYF,TRBV9,-,TRBD1,TRBJ2-7
TGTGCCAGCAGCCCTCGGGAGCTTGACTATGGCTACACCTTC,CASSPRELDYGYTF,TRBV4-2,-,-,TRBJ1-2
TGTGCCAGCAGCTTACGAACCCCCGGGACTAGCACAGATACGCAGTATTTT,CASSLRTPGTSTDTQYF,TRBV11-2,-,-,TRBJ2-3
TGTGCCAGCAGTGAAATGATAGGGGGCATCAACTACGAGCAGTACTTC,CASSEMIGGINYEQYF,TRBV6-1,-,TRBD1,TRBJ2-7
TGCGCCAGCAGCTTGGTTAGCGGGGGAGAAGAGACCCAGTACTTC,CASSLVSGGEETQYF,TRBV5-1,-,TRBD2,TRBJ2-5
TGTGCCAGCTCACCGCCTTCCGGGACAGCTACCTACGAGCAGTACTTC,CASSPPSGTATYEQYF,TRBV18,-,TRBD1,TRBJ2-7
TGTGCCAGCAGTGAGGACGGGGTTTTATGGGGCTACACCTTC,CASSEDGVLWGYTF,TRBV25-1,-,-,TRBJ1-2
TGCGCCAGCAGCCTACAACCAGACAGGGTTGATTCACCCCTCCACTTT,CASSLQPDRVDSPLHF,TRBV5-1,few,TRBD1,TRBJ1-6
TGTGCCAGCAGCAAGACAGGTACCGATTCACCCCTCCACTTT,CASSKTGTDSPLHF,TRBV9,-,-,TRBJ1-6
TGCGCCAGCAGCCAAGATGTCGGGGGATACTACGAGCAGTACTTC,CASSQDVGGYYEQYF,TRBV4-1,-,-,TRBJ2-7
TGTGCCAGCAGCCAAGATGCCCCGTACACGTGGCCCCAGCATTTT,CASSQDAPYTWPQHF,TRBV4-2,-,-,TRBJ1-5
TGCGCCAGCAGCTTCTATTCCGGGCAAGAGACCCAGTACTTC,CASSFYSGQETQYF,TRBV5-1,-,-,TRBJ2-5
TGTGCCAGCAGCGTAGAACAGGGATGGGGCTACAATGAGCAGTTCTTC,CASSVEQGWGYNEQFF,TRBV9,-,-,TRBJ2-1
TGTGCCATCAGCGACAGCCGACAATACTGGGATGGCTACACCTTC,CAISDSRQYWDGYTF,TRBV10-3,-,-,TRBJ1-2
TGTGCCACCAGCGTGGGACATCAGTACAATGAGCAGTTCTTC,CATSVGHQYNEQFF,TRBV15,-,-,TRBJ2-1
TGCGCCAGCAGTCCTGTTCCGGGGACAGATACGCAGTATTTT,CASSPVPGTDTQYF,TRBV4-3,-,-,TRBJ2-3
TGTGCCAGCAGCTTAGTAGCGGGAGGCTACAATGAGCAGTTCTTC,CASSLVAGGYNEQFF,TRBV11-1,once,TRBD2,TRBJ2-1
TGTGCCAGCAGCCCGGCTCGGGGGGTTGGGCTGTTTTTT,CASSPARGVGLFF,TRBV14,-,-,TRBJ1-4
TGCGCCAGCAGATCGGCAGGTACTGGGTCCTATAATTCACCCCTCCACTTT,CASRSAGTGSYNSPLHF,TRBV5-1,-,-,TRBJ1-6
TGTGCCAGCAGCTTAGGGCTAGCGGGAGGAACAGATACGCAGTATTTT,CASSLGLAGGTDTQYF,TRBV7-3,-,TRBD2,TRBJ2-3
TGTGCCAGCACCCTTTTACTAGCGGGAGAGTTCGATGAGCAGTTCTTC,CASTLLLAGEFDEQFF,TRBV5-6,-,TRBD2,TRBJ2-1
TGTGCCAGCCGAATAGGGACAGTTTATGGCTACACCTTC,CASRIGTVYGYTF,TRBV6-1,-,TRBD1,TRBJ1-2